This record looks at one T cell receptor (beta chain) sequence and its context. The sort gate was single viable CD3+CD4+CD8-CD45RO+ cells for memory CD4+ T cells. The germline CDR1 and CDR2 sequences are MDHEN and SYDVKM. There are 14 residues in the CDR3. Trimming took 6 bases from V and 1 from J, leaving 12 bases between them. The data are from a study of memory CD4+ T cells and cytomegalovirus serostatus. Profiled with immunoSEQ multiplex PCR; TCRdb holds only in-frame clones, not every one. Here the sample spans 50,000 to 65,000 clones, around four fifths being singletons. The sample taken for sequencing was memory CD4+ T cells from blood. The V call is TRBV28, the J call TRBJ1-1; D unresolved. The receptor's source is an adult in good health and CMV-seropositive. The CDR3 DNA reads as TGTGCCAGCAGGCGGAGTAATTGGAACACTGAAGCTTTCTTT. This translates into CASRRSNWNTEAFF.